Here is one T cell receptor beta chain with its context. This CDR3 is built from 16 residues. Germline CDR1 is LGHDT and CDR2 is YNNKEL (reference sequence). V lost 3 bases and J lost 3; bases outside the gene matches: 1. Followed over time, Seattle patients had been enrolled while infection was active. These data come from a study of blood T cell repertoires in COVID-19. Study overall: Acute and convalescent COVID-19 samples came from the United States, Italy and Spain. Sources were T cells, B-cell-depleted T cells, or PBMCs; the material itself was cDNA or gDNA.

Authors' data handling: How many nucleated cells were present was estimated from reference gene primer amplification. Only in-frame clones appear in the TCRdb table, and some are missing; sequencing was by immunoSEQ multiplex PCR. Clone size and the V and J calls come from that table; the DNA yielded D and trimming. The table includes under 250,000 clones, about 94% detected once. This chain connects TRBV3-1 (or the pseudogene TRBV3-2) to TRBJ2-1, with TRBD2 matching 14 bases. The sequenced material came from peripheral blood. The clonotype was recovered from a man in his sixties with COVID-19, enrolled during active disease. The CDR3, as DNA: TGTGCCAGCAGCCACGGGACTAGCGGGAGCTACAATGAGCAGTTCTTC. Translating it yields CASSHGTSGSYNEQFF.